A single sample gave rise to the 6 T cell receptor beta chains below, sequenced in a study of T cells after yellow fever vaccination. TCRdb analysed the 5' RACE reads with MiXCR anew, one entry per CDR3 protein. The sample contains some 260,000 distinct CDR3 sequences, around 5.3% of which appear only once. The sample consisted of CD4+ T cells sorted from PBMCs, taken on the day of the yellow fever booster vaccination. These receptors came from a man younger than 35 who received the YFV17D yellow fever vaccine.

The chain has TRBV12-3 or TRBV12-4 and TRBJ1-2; 12 bases agree with TRBD1. There are 15 residues in the CDR3. With V trimmed by 5 bases and J by 6 bases, 7 bases remained unmatched. The DNA for the CDR3 is TGTGCCAGCAGTCCGGGACAGGGGGCGCGGGATGGCTACACCTTC. It is translated as CASSPGQGARDGYTF.

This clonotype was counted a few times. V is TRBV27 and J is TRBJ2-2; 11 nucleotides match TRBD1. Germline-derived CDR1 and CDR2 are MNHEY and SMNVEV (reference sequence). This CDR3 region has 15 residues. With 7 bases clipped from V and 4 bases from J, the junction kept 5 bases outside the gene matches. CDR3 in amino acids: CASNVGTGGTGELFF. CDR3 nucleotide sequence: TGTGCCAGCAATGTAGGGACAGGGGGCACCGGGGAGCTGTTTTTT.

This clonotype was observed a few times. J is TRBJ2-5 and V is TRBV7-2; 8 bases line up with TRBD2. Germline CDR1 is SGHTA and CDR2 is FQGNSA. This CDR3 has 13 residues. V lost 5 bases and J lost 10; bases outside the gene matches: 9. The CDR3 DNA reads TGTGCCAGCAGCCCGCGCGGGGGGACGGGCCAGTACTTC. Translating it yields CASSPRGGTGQYF.

This chain joins TRBV20-1 and TRBJ2-1; 9 positions match TRBD2. The CDR3 length is 14 residues. The J segment lost 6 bases and the V segment lost 2 bases, leaving 5 bases of the junction unmatched. Germline CDR1 and CDR2: DFQATT and SNEGSKA (reference sequence). CDR3 in DNA: TGCAGTGCTAGAAGGCCTAGCGGGGTCAATGAGCAGTTCTTC. Amino acid sequence: CSARRPSGVNEQFF.

This clonotype has only a few counts. CDR3 in amino acids: CASSLGMIGQISYEQYV. CDR3 coding DNA: TGTGCCAGCAGCTTGGGGATGATCGGACAGATCTCCTACGAGCAGTACGTC. The gene calls are TRBV5-8 and TRBJ2-7, with D perhaps TRBD1 (6 bases). Looked up from germline, CDR1 is SGHTS and CDR2 is YDEGEE. The CDR3 extends over 17 amino acids. The ends were cut back, 0 bases at V and 0 bases at J, with 16 bases in the middle.

The chain joins TRBV5-4 to TRBJ1-2, with D maybe TRBD1 (6 bases). Germline CDR1 reads SGHNT; CDR2 reads YYREEE (reference sequence). Trimming shortened V by 10 bases and J by 8 bases, and 18 bases separated the two germline ends. This CDR3 is 12 amino acids long. The CDR3 here is CAGRRGDGGYTF. In DNA form, the CDR3 reads TGTGCCGGTCGGAGGGGGGACGGGGGCTACACCTTC.